Described below is a single T cell receptor beta chain sequence and its context. The sample is drawn from a study of shared clonotypes between healthy human individuals. Looking at the study overall: Aged 18 to 49, the donors were a couple of women and a few men.

It was CD45RO-negative cells, positively selected for CCR7, that made up naive CD8 cells, with terminally differentiated effector memory CD45RA+ cells excluded. The authors' processing: Junction-only immunoSEQ data arrived without quality scores, meaning filtering differed. The assay was immunoSEQ multiplex PCR, and TCRdb's table has in-frame clones only and misses some. The V and J calls and clone size are taken from that table; D and trimming were inferred from the DNA. The sample consists of around 1.9 million clones, roughly 93% of them appearing once. This clonotype was obtained from a man aged 18 to 29 in good health. Some clones in this sample may be carry-over from other donors' samples. Sequenced: naive CD8+ T cells from PBMCs.

The CDR3 bases are TGCGCCAGCAGTCAATCTATCGACTCCCAAGAGACCCAGTACTTC. This translates into CASSQSIDSQETQYF. The rearrangement links TRBV23-1 to TRBJ2-5, with unresolved D. TRBV23-1 is labeled an ORF, and its function is uncertain. The CDR3 sequence is 15 residues long. V was pared by 0 bases and J by 1 base, with 9 bases between.